The 26 T cell receptor beta chains presented below share a single source sample, sequenced in a study of response to subunit inactivated influenza vaccine. TCRdb analysed the RT-PCR reads with MiXCR anew, one entry per CDR3 protein. The data contain about 620,000 distinct CDR3 sequences, over 9.5% of them seen just once; the ten biggest clones take up about 9.4%. The sample consisted of PBMCs from blood, taken on the day of vaccination. These receptors were taken from a man aged 45-65 years who received an inactivated influenza vaccine.

This clonotype was detected a few times. This chain uses TRBV11-2 with TRBJ2-7; 7 nucleotides match TRBD1. This CDR3 comprises 16 residues. The V and J ends lost 3 bases and 6 bases, in that order; junction bases with no gene match: 14. Germline V CDR1 and CDR2: SGHAT, FQNNGV. This CDR3 reads CASSFTSFATGAEQYF. The CDR3, as DNA: TGTGCCAGCAGCTTTACGTCCTTCGCTACAGGGGCCGAGCAGTACTTC.

This clonotype has at least ten counts. This sequence joins TRBV12-3 or TRBV12-4 and TRBJ2-3, with 7 nucleotides matching TRBD2. The CDR3 runs to 16 residues. V shed 5 bases and J 0 bases; nucleotides not matched to a gene: 8. CDR3 in amino acids: CASSPREGLSTDTQYF. The DNA for the CDR3 is TGTGCCAGCAGTCCTAGGGAGGGGTTAAGCACAGATACGCAGTATTTT.

J is TRBJ1-2 and V is TRBV5-1, with TRBD1 matching 9 bases. The CDR3 is 14 residues long. V was clipped by 3 bases and J by 6 bases; unmatched bases: 6. Per germline, CDR1 SGHRS and CDR2 YFSETQ. CDR3 nucleotides: TGCGCCAGCAGCTCGGGACAGGGAAGAGATGGCTACACCTTC. Amino acid sequence: CASSSGQGRDGYTF.

This clonotype was observed many times. At one of its ends the junction is not consistent with the germline gene, which may arise from a read error. V gene TRBV6-5 combines with J gene TRBJ2-5; possibly TRBD2 for D (5 bases). This CDR3 has 13 residues. Germline CDR1 is MNHEY and CDR2 is SVGAGI. The chain's CDR3 is CASSYSGQETQYF. The CDR3 region has the DNA TGTGCCAGCAGCTACTCGGGGCAAGAGACCCAGTACTTC.

This chain connects TRBV9 to TRBJ2-5, with unresolved D. Germline CDR1 and CDR2: SGDLS and YYNGEE. The ends were cut back, 0 bases at V and 0 bases at J, with 9 bases in the middle. This CDR3 comprises 15 residues. This chain's CDR3 is CASSVEPAYQETQYF. The CDR3 DNA is TGTGCCAGCAGCGTAGAACCAGCTTACCAAGAGACCCAGTACTTC.

This chain links TRBV29-1 with TRBJ2-7; 10 nucleotides agree with TRBD1. The V gene's germline CDR1 is SQVTM and CDR2 ANQGSEA. This CDR3 has 12 amino acids. V shed 6 bases, J shed 6 bases, and the junction held 5 bases outside the gene matches. CDR3 nucleotide sequence: TGCAGCGTCCCCGGGACAGGGGTCGAGCAGTACTTC. It encodes CSVPGTGVEQYF.

The V call is TRBV12-3 or TRBV12-4, the J call TRBJ2-5; D may match TRBD1 or TRBD2 (5 bases each). V lost 1 base and J 4 bases, leaving 16 bases between the germline ends. This CDR3 region has 16 residues. The CDR3 DNA reads TGTGCCAGCAGTTTAGGTTGGGGGAAAAACTTAGAGACCCAGTACTTC. Protein: CASSLGWGKNLETQYF.

The chain has TRBV14 and TRBJ1-1, with 8 positions matching TRBD1. This CDR3 spans 16 amino acids. J lost 4 bases, V lost 2 bases, and 9 bases had no gene match. The germline gives CDR1 SGHDN, CDR2 FVKESK. The CDR3 region is CASSQRDTGGGTEAFF. For the CDR3, the DNA is TGTGCCAGCAGCCAACGGGACACAGGGGGTGGCACTGAAGCTTTCTTT.

This clonotype was seen more than once but under ten times. V usage is TRBV20-1 and J usage is TRBJ1-2, with a possible D match to TRBD1 (6 bases). CDR3 size: 14 residues. V dropped 0 bases and J dropped 2 bases, with 10 bases sitting between them. Looked up from germline, CDR1 is DFQATT and CDR2 is SNEGSKA (reference sequence). The chain's CDR3 is CSAREAGANYGYTF. CDR3 nucleotide sequence: TGCAGTGCTAGAGAAGCAGGGGCGAACTATGGCTACACCTTC.

This clonotype occurred a few times. This chain uses TRBV29-1 with TRBJ2-1; unclear D gene. The CDR3 totals 10 residues. Germline V gives CDR1 SQVTM, CDR2 ANQGSEA. The V end was cut by 7 bases, the J end by 9 bases, with 10 bases between. CDR3 residues: CSGYGGEQFF. The CDR3 DNA reads as TGCAGCGGGTATGGCGGTGAGCAGTTCTTC.

This clonotype was seen a single time. The J gene is TRBJ2-6, the V gene TRBV5-1; D is perhaps TRBD1 (7 bases). Trimming stripped 1 base from V and 1 base from J, with 18 bases between. CDR1 and CDR2 (germline): SGHRS, YFSETQ. The CDR3 extends over 19 amino acids. The CDR3: CASSLSGDSPGSGANVLTF. The DNA of the CDR3 is TGCGCCAGCAGCTTGTCGGGGGACAGCCCGGGTTCTGGGGCCAACGTCCTGACTTTC.

This clonotype has a handful of counts. The chain links TRBV7-3 to TRBJ2-1; 7 nucleotides match TRBD2. With 5 bases clipped from V and 7 bases from J, the junction kept 5 bases outside the gene matches. The CDR3 runs 13 residues. The germline CDR1 and CDR2 sequences are SGHTA and FQGTGA. The CDR3 DNA sequence: TGTGCCAGCAGCCAACTCGGGGGGAATGAGCAGTTCTTC. Its protein product is CASSQLGGNEQFF.

There are many counts of this clonotype. The rearrangement joins TRBV7-8 to TRBJ2-7, with D uncertain. This CDR3 contains 13 residues. Deletions cut 1 base from V and 3 bases from J, with 7 bases between. Germline V gives CDR1 SGHVS, CDR2 FQNEAQ. CDR3 in DNA: TGTGCCAGCAGCTTAGTCTCTATCTACGAGCAGTACTTC. Its translation is CASSLVSIYEQYF.

The table lists this clonotype with a few counts. This sequence joins TRBV6-1 and TRBJ2-2; a weak D match, TRBD2 (5 bases). The CDR3 covers 14 residues. The V end was cut by 8 bases, the J end by 6 bases, with 16 bases between. Germline V CDR1 and CDR2: MNHNS, SASEGT. The CDR3 DNA reads TGTGCCAGCTTCCGAAGGAAGGGAGCCGGGGAGCTGTTTTTT. This gives the protein CASFRRKGAGELFF.

The chain carries TRBV7-9 and TRBJ2-5, with 9 bases lining up with TRBD2. The CDR3 runs to 15 residues. The J segment lost 3 bases and the V segment lost 5 bases, leaving 7 bases of the junction unmatched. The V gene's germline CDR1 is SEHNR and CDR2 FQNEAQ (reference sequence). The CDR3 sequence: CASSQGLAGKETQYF. CDR3 sequence (DNA): TGTGCCAGCAGCCAGGGGCTAGCGGGGAAAGAGACCCAGTACTTC.

The V call is TRBV4-3, the J call TRBJ1-6, with 7 nucleotides matching TRBD1. J gave up 5 bases and V 4 bases, and 5 bases lay outside the gene matches. Germline V CDR1 and CDR2: LGHNA, YSLEER. The CDR3 consists of 15 residues. The CDR3 reads CASSPQGMDNSPLHF. The CDR3 nucleotides read TGCGCCAGCAGCCCACAGGGGATGGATAATTCACCCCTCCACTTT.

This clonotype was detected a few times. The chain is built from TRBV5-4 and TRBJ2-3, with D possibly being TRBD2 (8 bases). V lost 0 bases, J lost 5 bases, and 25 bases lay in between. This CDR3 comprises 19 residues. Germline-derived CDR1 and CDR2 are SGHNT and YYREEE (reference sequence). CDR3: CASSLGHLGLGGSRDTQYF. CDR3 bases: TGTGCCAGCAGCTTGGGCCACTTGGGACTAGGGGGCTCGAGAGATACGCAGTATTTT.

This clonotype came up many times. The V call is TRBV12-3 or TRBV12-4, the J call TRBJ1-1; D call uncertain. This CDR3 region has 15 residues. V was cut by 1 base and J by 0 bases, with 9 bases left in between. CDR3 DNA: TGTGCCAGCAGTTTAGTAGCGGCAATGAACACTGAAGCTTTCTTT. Its protein is CASSLVAAMNTEAFF.

V usage is TRBV20-1 and J usage is TRBJ2-7; 8 positions agree with TRBD2. CDR3 length equals 15 residues. The trim removed 3 bases at V and 6 bases at J, leaving 13 bases unmatched. Germline-derived CDR1 and CDR2 are DFQATT and SNEGSKA (reference sequence). This CDR3 is CSARGYGREASEQYF. CDR3 nucleotides: TGCAGTGCTAGGGGTTATGGGCGGGAGGCATCCGAGCAGTACTTC.

This clonotype was picked up a small number of times. The chain uses TRBV9 and TRBJ1-1; D is uncertain. V dropped 0 bases and J dropped 1 base, with 7 bases sitting between them. The CDR3 is 14 amino acids. CDR1 and CDR2 from the germline V gene are SGDLS and YYNGEE. CDR3 nucleotide sequence: TGTGCCAGCAGCGTAGAAGGGCAGAACACTGAAGCTTTCTTT. This sequence encodes CASSVEGQNTEAFF.

The chain joins TRBV10-3 to TRBJ2-7; possibly TRBD1 or TRBD2 for D (5 bases each). Trimming left V 4 bases short and J 9 bases short, with 13 bases between. This CDR3 is built from 12 residues. Germline V lookup: CDR1 ENHRY, CDR2 SYGVKD. CDR3 amino acids: CAISGQGGGQYF. CDR3 nucleotides: TGTGCCATCAGTGGTCAGGGTGGGGGGCAGTACTTC.

This clonotype came up a few times. The genes are TRBV7-6 and TRBJ1-2, with no clear D. This CDR3 has 14 residues. Trimming removed 5 bases at V and 2 bases at J, with 12 bases between. Germline CDR1 and CDR2: SGHVS and FNYEAQ. CDR3 in amino acids: CASSPASENYGYTF. The CDR3 DNA sequence: TGTGCCAGCAGCCCAGCTTCGGAGAACTATGGCTACACCTTC.

CDR3 sequence (DNA): TGTGCCAGCAGCTTCCAGGGGAGGGCAGATACGCAGTATTTT. Protein product: CASSFQGRADTQYF. The chain employs TRBV7-2 and TRBJ2-3; TRBD2 is a possible D gene (7 bases). V was pared by 3 bases and J by 4 bases, with 11 bases between. The CDR3 is 14 amino acids. Germline CDR1 is SGHTA and CDR2 is FQGNSA.

The chain is built from TRBV4-1 and TRBJ2-2; no firm D call. The CDR3 consists of 16 residues. Trimming took 4 bases from V and 0 from J, leaving 12 bases between them. From germline, CDR1 is MGHRA and CDR2 YSYEKL. The CDR3 DNA reads TGCGCCAGCAGCCCCACGGGCGAAGCGAACACCGGGGAGCTGTTTTTT. Translated, it gives CASSPTGEANTGELFF.

This clonotype was detected only a few times. The CDR3 sequence: CASSQEDRGLYEQYF. In nucleotides, the CDR3 is TGCGCCAGCAGCCAAGAAGACAGGGGCCTTTACGAGCAGTACTTC. The chain recombines TRBV4-3 with TRBJ2-7, with 8 bases that match TRBD1. This CDR3 comprises 15 residues. The V gene's germline CDR1 is LGHNA and CDR2 YSLEER. Losses at the gene ends were 0 bases for V and 4 bases for J; bases not matched to a gene: 5.

The chain is built from TRBV7-6 and TRBJ2-1; 10 nucleotides match TRBD2. V was clipped by 5 bases and J by 8 bases; unmatched bases: 9. The CDR3 covers 15 residues. Germline CDR1 is SGHVS and CDR2 is FNYEAQ. In nucleotides, the CDR3 is TGTGCCAGCAGCCCCCGGACTAGCGGTTGGGATGAGCAGTTCTTC. It codes for CASSPRTSGWDEQFF.